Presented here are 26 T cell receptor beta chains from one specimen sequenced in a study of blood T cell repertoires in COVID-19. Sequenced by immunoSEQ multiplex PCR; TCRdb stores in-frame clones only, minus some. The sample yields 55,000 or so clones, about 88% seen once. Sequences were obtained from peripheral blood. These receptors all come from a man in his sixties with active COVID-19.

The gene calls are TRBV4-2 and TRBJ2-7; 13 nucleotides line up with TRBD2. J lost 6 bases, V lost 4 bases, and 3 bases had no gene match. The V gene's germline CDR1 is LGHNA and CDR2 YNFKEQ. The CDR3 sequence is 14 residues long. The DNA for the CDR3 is TGTGCCAGCAGCCCGACTAGCGGGAGGAGCGAGCAGTACTTC. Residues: CASSPTSGRSEQYF.

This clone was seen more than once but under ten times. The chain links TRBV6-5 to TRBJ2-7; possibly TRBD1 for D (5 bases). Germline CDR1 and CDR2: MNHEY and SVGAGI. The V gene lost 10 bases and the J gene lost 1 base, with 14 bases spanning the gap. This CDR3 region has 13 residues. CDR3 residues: CATTKGQSYEQYF. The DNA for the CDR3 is TGTGCCACCACGAAGGGGCAGTCCTACGAGCAGTACTTC.

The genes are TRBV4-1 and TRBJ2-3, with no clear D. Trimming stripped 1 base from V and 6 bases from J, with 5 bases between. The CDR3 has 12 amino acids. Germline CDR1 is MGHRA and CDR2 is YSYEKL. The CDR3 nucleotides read TGCGCCAGCAGCCAAGTATCCGATACGCAGTATTTT. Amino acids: CASSQVSDTQYF.

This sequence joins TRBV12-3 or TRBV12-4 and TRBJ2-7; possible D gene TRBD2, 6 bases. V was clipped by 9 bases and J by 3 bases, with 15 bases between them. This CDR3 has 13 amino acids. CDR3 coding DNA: TGTGCCAGTGGAGGGGTGGGGATCTACGAGCAGTACTTC. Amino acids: CASGGVGIYEQYF.

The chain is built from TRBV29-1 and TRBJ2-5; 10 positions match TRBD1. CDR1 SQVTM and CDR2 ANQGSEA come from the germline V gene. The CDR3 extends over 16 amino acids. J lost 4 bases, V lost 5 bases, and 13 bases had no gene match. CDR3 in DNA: TGCAGCGTTACCCGGGACAGGGGCTTTCAGTTAGAGACCCAGTACTTC. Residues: CSVTRDRGFQLETQYF.

CDR3 amino acids: CASSQGLAGGRLTDTQYF. The CDR3 nucleotides are TGTGCCAGCAGCCAAGGACTAGCGGGAGGCCGTCTCACAGATACGCAGTATTTT. V is TRBV14 and J is TRBJ2-3, with TRBD2 matching over 13 bases. The CDR3 totals 18 residues. V gave up 1 base and J gave up 2 bases; unmatched junction bases: 6. Germline lookup yields CDR1 SGHDN and CDR2 FVKESK.

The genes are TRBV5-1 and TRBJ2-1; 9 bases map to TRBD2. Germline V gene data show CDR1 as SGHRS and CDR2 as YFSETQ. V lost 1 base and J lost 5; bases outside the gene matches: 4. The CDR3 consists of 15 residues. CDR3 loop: CASSLLASGNNEQFF. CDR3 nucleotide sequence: TGCGCCAGCAGCTTGCTGGCTAGCGGGAACAATGAGCAGTTCTTC.

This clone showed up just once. This CDR3 is CASSYGQDSYEQYF. In nucleotides, the CDR3 is TGTGCCAGCAGTTATGGACAGGACTCCTACGAGCAGTACTTC. The gene calls are TRBV6-5 and TRBJ2-7; 7 positions agree with TRBD1. Unmatched junction bases numbered 2, after V lost 3 bases and J lost 0 bases. The CDR3 has 14 residues. Germline V gene sequence: CDR1 MNHEY, CDR2 SVGAGI.

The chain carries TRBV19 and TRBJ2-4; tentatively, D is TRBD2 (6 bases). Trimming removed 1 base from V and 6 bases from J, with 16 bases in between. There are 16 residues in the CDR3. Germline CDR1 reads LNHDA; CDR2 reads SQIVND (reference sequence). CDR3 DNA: TGTGCCAGTAGTATAGCCTCTAGCGAGTGGGGAAACATTCAGTACTTC. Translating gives CASSIASSEWGNIQYF.

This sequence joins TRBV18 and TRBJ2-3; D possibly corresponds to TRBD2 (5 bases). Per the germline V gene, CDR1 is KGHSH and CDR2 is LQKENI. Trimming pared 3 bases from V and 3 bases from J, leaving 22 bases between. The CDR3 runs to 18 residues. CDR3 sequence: CASSPRFDSRLPTDTQYF. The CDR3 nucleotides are TGTGCCAGCTCACCCCGTTTCGATTCGAGACTACCAACAGATACGCAGTATTTT.

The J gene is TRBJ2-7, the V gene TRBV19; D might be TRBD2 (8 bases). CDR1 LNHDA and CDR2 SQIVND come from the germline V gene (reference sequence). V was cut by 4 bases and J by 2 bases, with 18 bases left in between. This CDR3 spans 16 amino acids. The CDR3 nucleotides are TGTGCCAGTAGTAACCCCGGGAGGGGGCGAACCTACGAGCAGTACTTC. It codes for CASSNPGRGRTYEQYF.

The CDR3 spells CASRLAGSSTDTQYF. Here the CDR3 DNA reads TGTGCCAGCAGACTAGCGGGATCTAGCACAGATACGCAGTATTTT. This chain links TRBV7-9 with TRBJ2-3, with 10 bases aligning to TRBD2. The CDR3 runs 15 residues. The junction had 3 bases not matched to a gene; V was cut back by 6 bases and J by 0 bases. Germline V gene sequence: CDR1 SEHNR, CDR2 FQNEAQ (reference sequence). The full variable domain, rest sourced from reference TRBV7-9 and TRBJ2-3, is DTGVSQNPRHKITKRGQNVTFRCDPISEHNRLYWYRQTLGQGPEFLTYFQNEAQLEKSRLLSDRFSAERPKGSFSTLEIQRTEQGDSAMYLCASRLAGSSTDTQYFGPGTRLTVL.

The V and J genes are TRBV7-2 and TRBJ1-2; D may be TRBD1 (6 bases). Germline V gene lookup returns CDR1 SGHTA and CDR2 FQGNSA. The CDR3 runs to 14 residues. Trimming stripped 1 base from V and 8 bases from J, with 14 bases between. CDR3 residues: CASSLVGGIMGYTF. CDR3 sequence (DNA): TGTGCCAGCAGCTTAGTTGGGGGCATCATGGGCTACACCTTC.

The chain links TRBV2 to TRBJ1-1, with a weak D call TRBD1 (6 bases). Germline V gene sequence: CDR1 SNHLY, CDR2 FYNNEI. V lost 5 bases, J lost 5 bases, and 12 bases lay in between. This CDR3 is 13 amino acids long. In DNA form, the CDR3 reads TGTGCCAGCAGTCGGAACAGGGAGACTGAAGCTTTCTTT. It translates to CASSRNRETEAFF.

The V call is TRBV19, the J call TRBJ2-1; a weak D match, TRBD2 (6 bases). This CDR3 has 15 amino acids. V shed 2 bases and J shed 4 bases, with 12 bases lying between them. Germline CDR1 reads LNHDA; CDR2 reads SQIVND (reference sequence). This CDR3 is CASSISGSGYNEQFF. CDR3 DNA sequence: TGTGCCAGTAGTATATCCGGAAGCGGGTACAATGAGCAGTTCTTC. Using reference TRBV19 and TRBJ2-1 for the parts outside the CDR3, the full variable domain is DGGITQSPKYLFRKEGQNVTLSCEQNLNHDAMYWYRQDPGQGLRLIYYSQIVNDFQKGDIAEGYSVSREKKESFPLTVTSAQKNPTAFYLCASSISGSGYNEQFFGPGTRLTVL.

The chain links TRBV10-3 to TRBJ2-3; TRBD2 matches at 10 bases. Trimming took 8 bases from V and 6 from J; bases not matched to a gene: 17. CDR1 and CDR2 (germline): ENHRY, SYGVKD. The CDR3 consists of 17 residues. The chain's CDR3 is CAIRASGRSTIADTQYF. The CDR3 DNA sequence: TGTGCCATCCGGGCTAGCGGGAGATCAACGATCGCGGATACGCAGTATTTT.

Here the CDR3 reads CASGRQGVNTGELFF. The DNA of the CDR3 is TGTGCCAGTGGGCGACAGGGGGTTAACACCGGGGAGCTGTTTTTT. The genes are TRBV19 and TRBJ2-2; TRBD1 matches 9 bases. This CDR3 comprises 15 residues. The V gene end was trimmed by 8 bases and the J gene end by 2 bases; junction bases not matched to a gene: 6. The germline gives CDR1 LNHDA, CDR2 SQIVND (reference sequence).

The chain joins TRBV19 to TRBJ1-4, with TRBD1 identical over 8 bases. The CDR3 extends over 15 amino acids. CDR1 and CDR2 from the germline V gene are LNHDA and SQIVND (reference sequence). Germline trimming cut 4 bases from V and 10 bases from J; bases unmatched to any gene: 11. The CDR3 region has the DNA TGTGCCAGTAGTAGGGGACAGACAGGGGTTGGAAAACTGTTTTTT. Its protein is CASSRGQTGVGKLFF.

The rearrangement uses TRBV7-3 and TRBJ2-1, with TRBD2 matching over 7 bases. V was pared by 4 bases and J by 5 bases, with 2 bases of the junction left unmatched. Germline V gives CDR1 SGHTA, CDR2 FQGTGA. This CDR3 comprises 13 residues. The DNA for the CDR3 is TGTGCCAGCAGCTCAGCGGGGAACAATGAGCAGTTCTTC. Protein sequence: CASSSAGNNEQFF.

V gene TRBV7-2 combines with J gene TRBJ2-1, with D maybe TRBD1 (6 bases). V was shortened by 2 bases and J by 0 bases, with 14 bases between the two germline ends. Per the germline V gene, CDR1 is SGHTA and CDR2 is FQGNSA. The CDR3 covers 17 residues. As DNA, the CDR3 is TGTGCCAGCAGCTTACGGCAGACAGGAAGCTCCTACAATGAGCAGTTCTTC. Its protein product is CASSLRQTGSSYNEQFF.

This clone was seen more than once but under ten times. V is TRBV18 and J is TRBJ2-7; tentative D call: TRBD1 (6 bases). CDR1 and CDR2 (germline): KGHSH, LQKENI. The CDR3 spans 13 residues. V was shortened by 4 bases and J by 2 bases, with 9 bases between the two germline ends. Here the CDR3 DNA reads TGTGCCAGCTCACTGGACAGAACCTACGAGCAGTACTTC. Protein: CASSLDRTYEQYF.

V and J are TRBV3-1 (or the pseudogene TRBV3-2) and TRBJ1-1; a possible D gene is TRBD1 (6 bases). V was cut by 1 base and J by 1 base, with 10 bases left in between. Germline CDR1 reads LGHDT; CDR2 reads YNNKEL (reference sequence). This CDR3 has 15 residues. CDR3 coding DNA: TGTGCCAGCAGCCAAGGGTACAGGGAGAACACTGAAGCTTTCTTT. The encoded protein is CASSQGYRENTEAFF.

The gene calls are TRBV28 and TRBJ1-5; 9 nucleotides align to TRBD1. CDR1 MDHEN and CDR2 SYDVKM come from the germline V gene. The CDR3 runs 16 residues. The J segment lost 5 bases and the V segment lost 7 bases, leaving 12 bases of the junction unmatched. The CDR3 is CASIPPTDRGYQPQHF. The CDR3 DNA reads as TGTGCCAGCATCCCACCCACGGACAGGGGTTATCAGCCCCAGCATTTT. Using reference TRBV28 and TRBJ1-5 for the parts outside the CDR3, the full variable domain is DVKVTQSSRYLVKRTGEKVFLECVQDMDHENMFWYRQDPGLGLRLIYFSYDVKMKEKGDIPEGYSVSREKKERFSLILESASTNQTSMYLCASIPPTDRGYQPQHFGDGTRLSIL.

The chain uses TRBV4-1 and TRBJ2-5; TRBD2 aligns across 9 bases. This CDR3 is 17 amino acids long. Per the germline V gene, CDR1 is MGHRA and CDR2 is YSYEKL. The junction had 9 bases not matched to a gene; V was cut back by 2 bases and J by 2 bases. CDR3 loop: CASSQQTSTSGQETQYF. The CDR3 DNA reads TGCGCCAGCAGCCAACAGACATCCACTAGCGGGCAAGAGACCCAGTACTTC.

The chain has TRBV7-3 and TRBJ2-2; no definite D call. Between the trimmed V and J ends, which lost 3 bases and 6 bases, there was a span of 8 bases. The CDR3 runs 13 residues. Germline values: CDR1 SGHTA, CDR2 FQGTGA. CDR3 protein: CASSFSSAGELFF. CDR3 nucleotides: TGTGCCAGCAGCTTTTCTAGTGCCGGGGAGCTGTTTTTT.

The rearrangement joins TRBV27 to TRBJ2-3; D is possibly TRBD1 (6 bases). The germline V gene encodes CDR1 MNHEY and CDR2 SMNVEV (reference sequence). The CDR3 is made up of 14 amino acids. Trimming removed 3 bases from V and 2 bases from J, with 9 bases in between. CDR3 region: CASSLDRYTDTQYF. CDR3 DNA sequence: TGTGCCAGCAGTTTGGACAGATACACAGATACGCAGTATTTT.